The present T cell receptor beta chain was sequenced within a study of blood T cell repertoires in COVID-19. The CDR3 length is 14 residues. V dropped 5 bases and J dropped 9 bases, with 17 bases sitting between them. The germline gives CDR1 SGHTA, CDR2 FQGNSA. Produced via immunoSEQ multiplex PCR; TCRdb's table is partial and in-frame only. The table has more than 100,000 clones, 65% to 90% seen once. Sequenced sample: peripheral blood. V and J are TRBV7-2 and TRBJ2-4; maybe TRBD1 (6 bases). The clonotype was recovered from a man older than 75 with acute or convalescent COVID-19. CDR3 sequence: CASSPRGQRGIQYF. Written as DNA, the CDR3 is TGTGCCAGCAGCCCCCGAGGACAGCGAGGCATTCAGTACTTC. The complete variable domain, with remaining parts taken from reference TRBV7-2 and TRBJ2-4, reads GAGVSQSPSNKVTEKGKDVELRCDPISGHTALYWYRQSLGQGLEFLIYFQGNSAPDKSGLPSDRFSAERTGGSVSTLTIQRTQQEDSAVYLCASSPRGQRGIQYFGAGTRLSVL.